This T cell receptor beta chain is drawn from a study of blood T cell repertoires in COVID-19 (dated by TCRdb to 2020 to 2022). Describing the broader study: Samples from collaborators originated in the United States, Italy and Spain and spanned both the acute and convalescent phases of COVID-19. The material from the prospective study consisted of cDNA or gDNA derived from T cells, B-cell-depleted T cells, or PBMCs. The dataset comprised deeply sampled blood TCRbeta repertoires from subjects exposed to, actively infected with, or recovered from COVID-19. The repertoires were released in a freely available public database meant as a resource for research on the immune response to SARS-CoV-2. Samples came from the ongoing ImmuneRACE study (first 160 participants) plus 1,254 subjects from 6 global collaborators. The sample metadata nearly always contained a de-identified subject ID, COVID-19 status, age in years and sex. Where available, HLA class I and class II types were taken from metadata supplied by the sample provider and were not determined by assay-based typing. What the research found in general, with its limitations: How much clinical and demographic metadata was included differed by source and by participant, and the metadata was provided uncurated.

This clone showed up just a few times. Its antigen is still unknown. No base quality information exists; no much larger clone differs at one position. The collaborating institutions used their own protocols to collect whole blood in K2EDTA tubes. For TCRbeta analysis, collaborators shipped samples in one of three forms: frozen whole blood, isolated PBMCs, or DNA extracted from either of those sample types. The immunoSEQ Assay, a bias-controlled multiplex PCR, was used to amplify TCRbeta CDR3 regions from genomic DNA. Processing in the source paper ran as follows. The number of nucleated cells in each sample was estimated from the amplification of reference gene primers within the assay. Sequence reads were collapsed and filtered to measure the absolute abundance of every unique TCRbeta CDR3 rearrangement. For each sample, productive Simpson clonality was calculated as the square root of Simpson's diversity index over productive rearrangements. In TCRdb, the immuneACCESS table is reduced to in-frame sequences with V and J assigned. These tables do not hold every clone; where another copy was compared, an unresolved V gene accounts for under half, and the others remain unexplained. That table supplies the V and J calls and clone size; D and trimming were determined from the DNA. Present in this sample are tens of thousands of clones, 75% to 90% of which were seen just once. The top ten constitute roughly 5.5% of the sample.

The germline V gene specifies SQVTM as CDR1 and ANQGSEA as CDR2. The CDR3 has 18 amino acids, counting the end cysteine and phenylalanine. Only CDR3 DNA is held: 54 bases, read in frame from base 1. The germline V end is reduced by 4 bases and the J end by 9 bases; junction bases left unmatched: 20. The sequenced material came from peripheral blood. The rearrangement joined TRBV29-1 to TRBJ2-1; 11 junctional bases match TRBD1. This clonotype was obtained from a man aged 80 or over with acute or convalescent COVID-19. The DNA reads TGCAGCGTTGCCGGGACAGGGGGGCGAGGGACTGCGGTCCGTGAGCAGTTCTTC. Translated, it gives CSVAGTGGRGTAVREQFF.